This record concerns one T cell receptor beta chain sequence. Its specificity is not known. The data derive from a study of siplizumab effects on memory and regulatory T cells. The CDR3 runs 15 residues. The germline CDR1 and CDR2 sequences are MNHEY and SMNVEV (reference sequence). J gave up 0 bases and V 6 bases, and 5 bases lay outside the gene matches. The assay was immunoSEQ multiplex PCR, and TCRdb's table has in-frame clones only and misses some. This table has approximately 94,000 clones, 93% appearing once. The study's findings and limits: Alloreactive CD4+ clones that could be mapped were on average about 64% Treg-derived with siplizumab, against about 28% in controls. A major contribution to the alloresponse seemed to be made by naive T cells, which seemed more diverse than memory cells. An assignable naive or memory phenotype was lacking in roughly 80-97% of proliferating CD4+ or CD8+ clones.

The receptor was derived from a human donor in good health. Sequenced: CD8+ T cells sorted from blood. This chain connects TRBV27 to TRBJ2-7, with TRBD1 matching over 10 bases. In nucleotides, the CDR3 is TGTGCCAGCAGGACAGGGGGCGCCAGCTCCTACGAGCAGTACTTC. It is translated as CASRTGGASSYEQYF.